This passage covers 29 T cell receptor beta chains from one sample sequenced in a study of blood T cell repertoires in COVID-19. This table comes from immunoSEQ multiplex PCR, and its TCRdb copy is limited to in-frame clones, with some not included. This sample has around 200,000 clones, with over 75% found just once. The sequencing input was peripheral blood. All receptors come from a man aged 60 to 69 with acute or convalescent COVID-19.

The chain is built from TRBV6-5 and TRBJ2-7; 10 bases line up with TRBD2. Trimming took 4 bases from V and 2 from J; bases not matched to a gene: 5. The CDR3 extends over 15 amino acids. Germline V gives CDR1 MNHEY, CDR2 SVGAGI. The CDR3 sequence is CASSSPLAGAYEQYF. The CDR3 DNA is TGTGCCAGCAGTTCCCCTCTAGCGGGGGCCTACGAGCAGTACTTC.

The genes are TRBV19 and TRBJ1-3; no clear D gene. Trimming took off 11 bases at V and 2 bases at J, with 7 bases between the two ends. From germline, CDR1 is LNHDA and CDR2 SQIVND (reference sequence). This CDR3 is 11 amino acids long. The CDR3, as DNA: TGTGCCCTATCAACTGGAAACACCATATATTTT. Amino acid sequence: CALSTGNTIYF.

The chain has TRBV5-4 and TRBJ2-2; D is possibly TRBD2 (6 bases). V dropped 6 bases and J dropped 4 bases, with 13 bases sitting between them. This CDR3 has 14 residues. Germline assignment: CDR1 SGHNT and CDR2 YYREEE (reference sequence). The CDR3 spells CASNFGGGTGELFF. CDR3 sequence (DNA): TGTGCCAGCAACTTCGGGGGTGGCACCGGGGAGCTGTTTTTT.

The chain carries TRBV3-1 (or the pseudogene TRBV3-2) and TRBJ2-2; D gene unclear. CDR1 is LGHDT, CDR2 YNNKEL, per germline (reference sequence). The CDR3 is 15 amino acids. Deletions cut 1 base from V and 8 bases from J, with 14 bases between. CDR3 nucleotides: TGTGCCAGCAGCCAAGGAGACAAAGGTTGGGGGGAGCTGTTTTTT. It encodes CASSQGDKGWGELFF.

The sample holds a few counts of this clone. The chain combines TRBV7-2 with TRBJ2-1, with 12 bases aligning to TRBD1. Looked up from germline, CDR1 is SGHTA and CDR2 is FQGNSA. Trimming took 1 base from V and 7 from J; bases not matched to a gene: 5. This CDR3 is 16 amino acids long. The CDR3 bases are TGTGCCAGCAGCTTAGTCCGGGACAGGGGGCGGAATGAGCAGTTCTTC. Translating it yields CASSLVRDRGRNEQFF.

The chain joins TRBV29-1 to TRBJ2-3; tentatively, D is TRBD1 (6 bases). Trimming left V 7 bases short and J 6 bases short, with 17 bases between. CDR1 and CDR2 (germline): SQVTM, ANQGSEA. The CDR3 loop spans 13 amino acids. The CDR3 DNA follows: TGCAGCGCCGACCGGGACATCGGGGATACGCAGTATTTT. This sequence encodes CSADRDIGDTQYF.

This chain connects TRBV2 to TRBJ2-1, with TRBD2 identical over 9 bases. V trimming: 7 bases; J trimming: 6 bases; junction bases outside the gene matches: 13. There are 16 residues in the CDR3. CDR1 SNHLY and CDR2 FYNNEI come from the germline V gene. The CDR3 DNA reads as TGTGCCAGCACACGCCAAACTAGCGGGCGACTCAATGAGCAGTTCTTC. Protein product: CASTRQTSGRLNEQFF.

The chain has TRBV7-9 and TRBJ2-3; perhaps TRBD1 as D (8 bases). Looked up from germline, CDR1 is SEHNR and CDR2 is FQNEAQ (reference sequence). V lost 8 bases and J lost 3, with 15 bases in between. The CDR3 contains 14 residues. This CDR3 is CASGTGGGTDTQYF. The CDR3 coding sequence is TGTGCCAGCGGAACAGGGGGGGGTACAGATACGCAGTATTTT.

V usage is TRBV7-2 and J usage is TRBJ1-4; D unclear. The germline gives CDR1 SGHTA, CDR2 FQGNSA. This CDR3 spans 14 amino acids. Trimming took off 5 bases at V and 11 bases at J, with 18 bases between the two ends. The CDR3 region has the DNA TGTGCCAGCAGCCCTAGCCATGGGAGAGATAAACTGTTTTTT. It specifies CASSPSHGRDKLFF.

The CDR3 protein is CASSTVETQYF. The CDR3 nucleotides are TGTGCCAGTAGTACCGTGGAGACCCAGTACTTC. This chain uses TRBV19 with TRBJ2-5; D ambiguous. V was pared by 4 bases and J by 5 bases, with 5 bases between. The CDR3 is 11 amino acids. CDR1 and CDR2 from the germline V gene are LNHDA and SQIVND (reference sequence).

This clone was detected only a few times. The chain joins TRBV5-1 to TRBJ1-2; D ambiguous. V was clipped by 6 bases and J by 3 bases, with 18 bases between them. The CDR3 runs to 15 residues. Per the germline V gene, CDR1 is SGHRS and CDR2 is YFSETQ. Here the CDR3 reads CASNRAAGMDYGYTF. The CDR3 DNA reads as TGCGCCAGCAACCGGGCGGCGGGAATGGACTATGGCTACACCTTC.

This clone is a singleton in its sample. The chain links TRBV7-3 to TRBJ2-1, with TRBD2 matching 9 bases. This CDR3 comprises 15 residues. CDR1 is SGHTA and CDR2 is FQGTGA in the germline V gene. The trim removed 3 bases at V and 0 bases at J, leaving 0 bases unmatched. The CDR3 region has the DNA TGTGCCAGCAGCTTTAGCGGGAGCTCCTACAATGAGCAGTTCTTC. Protein sequence: CASSFSGSSYNEQFF.

The chain has TRBV24-1 and TRBJ2-5, with D maybe TRBD2 (5 bases). The CDR3 is 14 residues long. From germline, CDR1 is KGHDR and CDR2 SFDVKD. The V end was cut by 6 bases, the J end by 4 bases, with 14 bases between. CDR3 coding DNA: TGTGCCACCAGTCCCGGGAATAGGGTAGAGACCCAGTACTTC. As protein: CATSPGNRVETQYF.

CDR3 sequence: CSVGPGFSDTQYF. As DNA, the CDR3 is TGCAGCGTTGGTCCAGGATTCTCAGATACGCAGTATTTT. The gene calls are TRBV29-1 and TRBJ2-3; D unclear. The CDR3 loop spans 13 amino acids. V was cut by 4 bases and J by 4 bases, with 12 bases left in between. Per the germline V gene, CDR1 is SQVTM and CDR2 is ANQGSEA.

The CDR3 DNA follows: TGTGCCAGCAGCGCCAATGACAGGGGGCGGACGAACACTGAAGCTTTCTTT. Translated: CASSANDRGRTNTEAFF. The chain uses TRBV9 and TRBJ1-1, with 10 bases matching TRBD1. This CDR3 has 17 amino acids. Germline V gene lookup returns CDR1 SGDLS and CDR2 YYNGEE. The J segment lost 1 base and the V segment lost 3 bases, leaving 9 bases of the junction unmatched.

The chain couples TRBV7-6 to TRBJ2-7; D might be TRBD1 (5 bases). The germline CDR1 and CDR2 sequences are SGHVS and FNYEAQ. Trimming pared 4 bases from V and 3 bases from J, leaving 10 bases between. The CDR3 is 13 amino acids. Written as DNA, the CDR3 is TGTGCCAGCAGCTCTCCTGACAGCTACGAGCAGTACTTC. It encodes CASSSPDSYEQYF.

The chain carries TRBV4-2 and TRBJ2-2; D is undetermined. Germline V CDR1 and CDR2: LGHNA, YNFKEQ. The ends were cut back, 2 bases at V and 1 base at J, with 5 bases in the middle. This CDR3 is built from 14 residues. The DNA for the CDR3 is TGTGCCAGCAGCCAACAACTGAACACCGGGGAGCTGTTTTTT. Translating gives CASSQQLNTGELFF.

The CDR3 DNA reads as TGTGCCAGCTCAGGCCGGGGTTCCTACGAGCAGTACTTC. Protein product: CASSGRGSYEQYF. The V gene is TRBV18, the J gene TRBJ2-7; tentative D call: TRBD2 (5 bases). The germline V gene has CDR1 KGHSH and CDR2 LQKENI. V was cut by 5 bases and J by 1 base, with 9 bases left in between. The CDR3 runs to 13 residues.

The V gene is TRBV29-1, the J gene TRBJ2-7, with D possibly matching TRBD2 (5 bases). Germline V gene data show CDR1 as SQVTM and CDR2 as ANQGSEA. The CDR3 has 12 residues. V was trimmed by 3 bases and J by 3 bases, leaving 9 bases between them. CDR3: CSVEEEGYEQYF. As DNA, the CDR3 is TGCAGCGTTGAGGAGGAAGGCTACGAGCAGTACTTC.

The J gene is TRBJ1-3, the V gene TRBV5-5; 8 bases fit TRBD1. Trimming removed 4 bases from V and 2 bases from J; junction bases left unmatched: 5. Germline lookup yields CDR1 SGHKS and CDR2 YYEKEE (reference sequence). This CDR3 comprises 15 residues. The CDR3 region is CASSPTGVPGNTIYF. The DNA of the CDR3 is TGTGCCAGCAGCCCGACAGGGGTTCCTGGAAACACCATATATTTT.

This chain uses TRBV21-1 with TRBJ2-1; the DNA was not compared with TRBD2, the D call given in the table. TRBV21-1 counts as a pseudogene. CDR3 length: 13 residues. CDR3 sequence reads: CASSSWGGNEQFF. The CDR3 nucleotides are TGTGCCAGCAGCTCCTGGGGGGGCAATGAGCAGTTCTTC.

The V and J genes are TRBV7-3 and TRBJ1-6; TRBD1 matches at 7 bases. V was pared by 3 bases and J by 10 bases, with 6 bases of the junction left unmatched. The CDR3 has 14 residues. The germline V gene has CDR1 SGHTA and CDR2 FQGTGA. CDR3 region: CASSLTGSGSPLHF. The DNA of the CDR3 is TGTGCCAGCAGCTTGACAGGGTCAGGATCACCCCTCCACTTT.

This rearrangement joins TRBV2 to TRBJ2-7; D might be TRBD1 (7 bases). CDR3 length: 15 residues. The ends were cut back, 4 bases at V and 5 bases at J, with 18 bases in the middle. Germline CDR1 and CDR2: SNHLY and FYNNEI. The CDR3 protein is CASSGEEGANDEQYF. In nucleotides, the CDR3 is TGTGCCAGCAGTGGGGAGGAGGGGGCGAACGACGAGCAGTACTTC.

The CDR3 loop is CASSLAGGRTEAFF. As DNA, the CDR3 is TGTGCCAGCAGCTTGGCAGGGGGTAGAACTGAAGCTTTCTTT. The chain links TRBV11-3 to TRBJ1-1; 7 positions agree with TRBD1. CDR1 SGHNT and CDR2 YENEEA come from the germline V gene. V lost 3 bases and J lost 5; bases outside the gene matches: 6. The CDR3 has 14 amino acids.

As regards this clone: Other DNA sequences in this sample translate to the same CDR3. The chain is built from TRBV4-1 and TRBJ2-7; 8 bases fit TRBD1. This CDR3 region has 14 residues. Germline trimming cut 1 base from V and 4 bases from J; bases unmatched to any gene: 3. Germline V lookup: CDR1 MGHRA, CDR2 YSYEKL. The CDR3 here is CASSQGTGRYEQYF. CDR3 nucleotides: TGCGCCAGCAGCCAAGGGACAGGGCGTTACGAGCAGTACTTC.

The chain uses TRBV4-1 and TRBJ1-6; 10 bases match TRBD1. CDR3 size: 16 residues. Germline V CDR1 and CDR2: MGHRA, YSYEKL. The trim removed 3 bases at V and 8 bases at J, leaving 7 bases unmatched. The CDR3, as DNA: TGCGCCAGCAGCCATTCCCAGACAGGGGGCTATTCACCCCTCCACTTT. It yields the protein CASSHSQTGGYSPLHF.

The rearrangement uses TRBV2 and TRBJ1-3, with 9 bases fitting TRBD1. CDR3 length equals 15 residues. With 5 bases clipped from V and 0 bases from J, the junction kept 2 bases outside the gene matches. Germline CDR1 and CDR2: SNHLY and FYNNEI. DNA of the CDR3: TGTGCCAGCAGTTGGGACAGGGACTCTGGAAACACCATATATTTT. Amino acid sequence: CASSWDRDSGNTIYF.

The rearrangement links TRBV9 to TRBJ2-1, with 8 bases aligning to TRBD2. Germline V lookup: CDR1 SGDLS, CDR2 YYNGEE. This CDR3 is 16 amino acids long. Trimming took 2 bases from V and 8 from J; bases not matched to a gene: 12. DNA of the CDR3: TGTGCCAGCAGCGTGGCGAGCGGGAGAAACGGCGATGAGCAGTTCTTC. Its protein is CASSVASGRNGDEQFF.

This clone has a single count. The chain has TRBV11-3 and TRBJ2-6; maybe TRBD2 (7 bases). The germline V gene has CDR1 SGHNT and CDR2 YENEEA. This CDR3 is 17 amino acids long. V was pared by 5 bases and J by 3 bases, with 17 bases between. The CDR3 region is CASSPRGGANGANVLTF. The CDR3 coding sequence is TGTGCCAGCAGCCCCAGAGGGGGGGCTAATGGGGCCAACGTCCTGACTTTC.